This T cell receptor beta chain was recovered during a study of blood T cell repertoires in COVID-19. About the research overall: Samples representing acute and convalescent COVID-19 were sourced from the United States, Italy and Spain.

Ages ranged from roughly 18 to 100 years, with residence in around 24 US areas. Data came from immunoSEQ multiplex PCR; TCRdb stores just in-frame clones and leaves some out. The sample holds about 270,000 clones, approximately 90% seen once. Germline assignment: CDR1 SGHKS and CDR2 YYEKEE (reference sequence). The CDR3 extends over 14 amino acids. J lost 8 bases, V lost 4 bases, and 3 bases had no gene match. The sample taken for sequencing was PBMCs or T cells enriched from blood (not recorded which). The receptor's source is a woman aged 55-69 years in a cohort exposed to, infected with or recovered from COVID-19 (not recorded which). V is TRBV5-5 and J is TRBJ1-4; 12 bases match TRBD1. The DNA of the CDR3 is TGTGCCAGCAGCGGGACAGGGGGCAGGGAAAAACTGTTTTTT. Protein product: CASSGTGGREKLFF.